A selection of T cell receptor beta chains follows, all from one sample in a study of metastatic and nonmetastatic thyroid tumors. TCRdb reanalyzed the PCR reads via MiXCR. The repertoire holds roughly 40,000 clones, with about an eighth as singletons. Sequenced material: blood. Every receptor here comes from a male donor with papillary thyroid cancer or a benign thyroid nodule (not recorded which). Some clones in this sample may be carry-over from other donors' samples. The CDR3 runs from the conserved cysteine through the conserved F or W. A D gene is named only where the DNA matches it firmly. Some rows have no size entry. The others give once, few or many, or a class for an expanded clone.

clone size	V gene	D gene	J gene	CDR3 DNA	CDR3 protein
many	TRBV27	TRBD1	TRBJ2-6	TGTGCCAGCAGTAGACGGACAGGGGGCGCTGCTGGGGCCAACGTCCTGACTTTC	CASSRRTGGAAGANVLTF
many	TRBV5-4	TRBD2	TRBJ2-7	TGTGCCAGCAGCTTATCGGCTAGCGGGAGTTACGAGCAGTACTTC	CASSLSASGSYEQYF
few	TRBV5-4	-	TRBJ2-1	TGTGCCAGCAGCTCGGGGGCGTCTGAGCAGTTCTTC	CASSSGASEQFF
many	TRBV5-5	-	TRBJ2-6	TGTGCCAGCAGCCACATACAGGCTGGGGCCAACGTCCTGACTTTC	CASSHIQAGANVLTF
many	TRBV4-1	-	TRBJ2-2	TGCGCCAGCAGCCAAGGAGGAGGGGTGCGCACCGGGGAGCTGTTTTTT	CASSQGGGVRTGELFF
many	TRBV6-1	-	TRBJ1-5	TGTGCCAGCAGTCCCTCCCTAGGTCAGCCCCAGCATTTT	CASSPSLGQPQHF
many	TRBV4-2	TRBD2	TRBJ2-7	TGTGCCAGCAGCATCCGGGCTAGCGGGAACTCCTACGAGCAGTACTTC	CASSIRASGNSYEQYF
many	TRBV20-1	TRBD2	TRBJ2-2	TGCAGTGTTAGGCGGGAGGAGGGCGGGGAGCTGTTTTTT	CSVRREEGGELFF
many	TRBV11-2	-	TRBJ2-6	TGTGCCAGCAGCTACCCCCGGGGTGGGCCTTCAGGGGCCAACGTCCTGACTTTC	CASSYPRGGPSGANVLTF
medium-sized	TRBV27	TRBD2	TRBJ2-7	TGTGCCAGCAGTCCGGGACTAGCGAACGAGCAGTACTTC	CASSPGLANEQYF
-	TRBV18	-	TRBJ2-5	TGTGCCAGCTCACCAAAGGAGACCCAGTACTTC	CASSPKETQYF
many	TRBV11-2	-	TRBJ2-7	TGTGCCAGCAGCCCCCAAGACTACGAGCAGTACTTC	CASSPQDYEQYF
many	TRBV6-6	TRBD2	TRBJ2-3	TGTGCCAGCAGTTCCCCCTCCCCCGGACTAGGGGAAAACACAGATACGCAGTATTTT	CASSSPSPGLGENTDTQYF
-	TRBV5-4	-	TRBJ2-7	TGTGCCAGCAGCTTAGGAGGCGGCTACGAGCAGTACTTC	CASSLGGGYEQYF
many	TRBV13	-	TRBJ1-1	TGTGCCAGCAGAAATCCTATTGGTGAAGCTTTCTTT	CASRNPIGEAFF
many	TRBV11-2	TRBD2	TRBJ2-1	TGTGCCAGCAGCCCCCGGACTAGCGGGAGTCTTTACAATGAGCAGTTCTTC	CASSPRTSGSLYNEQFF
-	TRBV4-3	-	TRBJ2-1	TGCGCCAGCAGCCAAGAGTCCTCTTTGGCCTACAATGAGCAGTTCTTC	CASSQESSLAYNEQFF
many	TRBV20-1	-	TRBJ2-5	TGCAGTGCTAGACTAGCGCCACAGAAAAAAGAGACCCAGTACTTC	CSARLAPQKKETQYF
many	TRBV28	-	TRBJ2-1	TGTGCCAGCAGTTTAAGTTTAGGGAAATTGGGCAATGAGCAGTTCTTC	CASSLSLGKLGNEQFF
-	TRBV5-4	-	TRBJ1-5	TGTGCCAGCAGCTTGCGCTTCCTTTATAGCAATCAGCCCCAGCATTTT	CASSLRFLYSNQPQHF